Included here is one T cell receptor beta chain sequence, with context. This entry is derived from a study of blood T cell repertoires in COVID-19. Study information: There were acute and convalescent COVID-19 samples, and they came from the United States, Italy and Spain. PBMCs, B-cell-depleted T cells, or T cells provided the cDNA or gDNA that made up the material.

The trim removed 4 bases at V and 0 bases at J, leaving 3 bases unmatched. This CDR3 region has 14 residues. Germline CDR1 and CDR2: SGHRS and YFSETQ. Per the original data handling: Counts of nucleated cells, estimated from reference gene primer amplification, were obtained. The data were produced by immunoSEQ multiplex PCR, yet TCRdb's version contains in-frame clones alone and is incomplete. V and J calls and clone size follow that table, whereas D and trimming were derived from the DNA. The sample includes 50,000 to 60,000 clones, 70% to 90% of them seen just once. The sequence was obtained from a human donor in a cohort sampled during active COVID-19. Source material: peripheral blood. This chain connects TRBV5-1 to TRBJ1-1; TRBD1 matches at 7 bases. CDR3 amino acids: CASSRGLLNTEAFF. In DNA, the CDR3 is TGCGCCAGCAGCAGGGGGCTTCTGAACACTGAAGCTTTCTTT.